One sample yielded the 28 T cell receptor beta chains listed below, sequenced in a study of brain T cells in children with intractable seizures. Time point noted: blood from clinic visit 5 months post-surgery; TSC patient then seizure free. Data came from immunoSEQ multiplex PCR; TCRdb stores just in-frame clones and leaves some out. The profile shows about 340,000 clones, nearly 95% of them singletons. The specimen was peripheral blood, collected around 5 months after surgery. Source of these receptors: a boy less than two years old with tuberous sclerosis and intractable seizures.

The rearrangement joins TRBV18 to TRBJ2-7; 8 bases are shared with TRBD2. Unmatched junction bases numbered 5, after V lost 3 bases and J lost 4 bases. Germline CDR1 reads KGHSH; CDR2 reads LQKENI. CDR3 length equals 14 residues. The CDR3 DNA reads TGTGCCAGCTCACCCCCGGGGGGGGTATACGAGCAGTACTTC. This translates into CASSPPGGVYEQYF.

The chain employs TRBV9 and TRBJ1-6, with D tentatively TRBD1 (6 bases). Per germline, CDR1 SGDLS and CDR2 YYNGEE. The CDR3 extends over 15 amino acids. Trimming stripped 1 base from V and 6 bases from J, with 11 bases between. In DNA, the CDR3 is TGTGCCAGCAGCGTACATACAGGGAGTAATTCACCCCTCCACTTT. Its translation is CASSVHTGSNSPLHF.

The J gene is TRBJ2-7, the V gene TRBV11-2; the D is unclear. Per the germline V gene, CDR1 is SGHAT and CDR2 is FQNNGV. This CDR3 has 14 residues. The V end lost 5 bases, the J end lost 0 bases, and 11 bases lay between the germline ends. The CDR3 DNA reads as TGTGCCAGCAGCCAAGCTGTGGTCTCCTACGAGCAGTACTTC. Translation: CASSQAVVSYEQYF.

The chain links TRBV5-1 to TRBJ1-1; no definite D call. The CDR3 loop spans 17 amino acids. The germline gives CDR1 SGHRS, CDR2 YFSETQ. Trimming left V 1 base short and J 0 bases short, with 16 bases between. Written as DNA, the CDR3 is TGCGCCAGCAGCTTGTGGGCGGGAGGCAGCTTGAACACTGAAGCTTTCTTT. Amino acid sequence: CASSLWAGGSLNTEAFF.

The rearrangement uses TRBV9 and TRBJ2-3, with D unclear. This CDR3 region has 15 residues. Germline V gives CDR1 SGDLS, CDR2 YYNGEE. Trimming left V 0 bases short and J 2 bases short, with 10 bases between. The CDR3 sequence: CASSVGVYSTDTQYF. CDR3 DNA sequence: TGTGCCAGCAGCGTAGGGGTCTATTCCACAGATACGCAGTATTTT.

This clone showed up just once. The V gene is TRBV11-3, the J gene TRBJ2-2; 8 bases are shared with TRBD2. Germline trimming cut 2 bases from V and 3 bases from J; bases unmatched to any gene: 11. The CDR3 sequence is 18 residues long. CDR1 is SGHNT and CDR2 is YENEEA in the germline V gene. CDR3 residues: CASSLFSDSGTYTGELFF. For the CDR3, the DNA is TGTGCCAGCAGCTTATTCTCGGATAGCGGGACCTACACCGGGGAGCTGTTTTTT.

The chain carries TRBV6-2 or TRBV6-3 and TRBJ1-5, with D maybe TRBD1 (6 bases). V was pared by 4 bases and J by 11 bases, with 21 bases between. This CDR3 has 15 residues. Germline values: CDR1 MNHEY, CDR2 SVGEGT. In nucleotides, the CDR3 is TGTGCCAGCAGTTCGACGACAGGCGCTCTAGGGGCCCAGCATTTT. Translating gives CASSSTTGALGAQHF.

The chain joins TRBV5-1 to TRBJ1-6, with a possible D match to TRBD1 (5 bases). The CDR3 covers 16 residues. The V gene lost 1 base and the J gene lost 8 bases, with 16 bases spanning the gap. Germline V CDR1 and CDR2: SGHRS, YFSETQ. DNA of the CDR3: TGCGCCAGCAGCTTGATGAATCCTGAGGGGCATTCACCCCTCCACTTT. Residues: CASSLMNPEGHSPLHF.

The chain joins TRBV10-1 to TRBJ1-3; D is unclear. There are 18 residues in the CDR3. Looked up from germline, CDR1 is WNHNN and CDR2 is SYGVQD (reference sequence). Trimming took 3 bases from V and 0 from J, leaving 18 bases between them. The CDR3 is CASSDGVGPIISGNTIYF. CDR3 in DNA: TGCGCCAGCAGTGACGGGGTCGGACCGATCATCTCTGGAAACACCATATATTTT.

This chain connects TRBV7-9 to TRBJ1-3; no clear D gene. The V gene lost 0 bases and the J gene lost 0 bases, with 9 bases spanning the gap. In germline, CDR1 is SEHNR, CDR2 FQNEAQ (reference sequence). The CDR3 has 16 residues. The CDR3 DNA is TGTGCCAGCAGCTTAGCGGCAGCGATCTCTGGAAACACCATATATTTT. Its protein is CASSLAAAISGNTIYF. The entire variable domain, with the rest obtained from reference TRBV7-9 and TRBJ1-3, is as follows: DTGVSQNPRHKITKRGQNVTFRCDPISEHNRLYWYRQTLGQGPEFLTYFQNEAQLEKSRLLSDRFSAERPKGSFSTLEIQRTEQGDSAMYLCASSLAAAISGNTIYFGEGSWLTVV.

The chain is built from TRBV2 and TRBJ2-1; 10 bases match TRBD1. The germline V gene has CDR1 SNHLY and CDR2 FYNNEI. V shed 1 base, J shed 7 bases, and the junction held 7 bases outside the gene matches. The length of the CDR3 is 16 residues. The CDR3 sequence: CASSEVGQGGKNEQFF. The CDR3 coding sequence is TGTGCCAGCAGTGAAGTCGGACAGGGGGGGAAGAATGAGCAGTTCTTC. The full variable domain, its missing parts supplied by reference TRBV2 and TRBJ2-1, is EPEVTQTPSHQVTQMGQEVILRCVPISNHLYFYWYRQILGQKVEFLVSFYNNEISEKSEIFDDQFSVERPDGSNFTLKIRSTKLEDSAMYFCASSEVGQGGKNEQFFGPGTRLTVL.

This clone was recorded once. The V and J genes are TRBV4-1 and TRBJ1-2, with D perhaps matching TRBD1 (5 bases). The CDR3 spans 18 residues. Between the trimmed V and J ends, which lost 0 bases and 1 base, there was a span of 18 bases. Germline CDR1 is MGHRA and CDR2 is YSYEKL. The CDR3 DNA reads TGCGCCAGCAGCCAAGAAAAACGTGGGGCAGGGCTTAACTATGGCTACACCTTC. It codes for CASSQEKRGAGLNYGYTF.

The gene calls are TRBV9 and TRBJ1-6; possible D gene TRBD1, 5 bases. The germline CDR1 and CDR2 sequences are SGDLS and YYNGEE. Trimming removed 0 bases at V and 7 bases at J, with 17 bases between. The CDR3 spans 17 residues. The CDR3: CASSVVASGSGNSPLHF. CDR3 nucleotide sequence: TGTGCCAGCAGCGTAGTGGCTTCGGGGTCAGGGAATTCACCCCTCCACTTT.

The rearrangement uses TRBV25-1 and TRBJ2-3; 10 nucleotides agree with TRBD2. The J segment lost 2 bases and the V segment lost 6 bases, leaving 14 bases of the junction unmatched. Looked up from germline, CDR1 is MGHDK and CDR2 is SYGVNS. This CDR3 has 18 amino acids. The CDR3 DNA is TGTGCCAGCAGCCCGTTCGGGACTAGCGTGGTGAACACAGATACGCAGTATTTT. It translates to CASSPFGTSVVNTDTQYF.

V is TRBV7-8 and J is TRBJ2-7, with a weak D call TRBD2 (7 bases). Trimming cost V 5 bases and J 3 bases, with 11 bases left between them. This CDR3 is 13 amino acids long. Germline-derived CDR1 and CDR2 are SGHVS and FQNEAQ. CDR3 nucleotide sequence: TGTGCCAGCAGCGGGGGGGCCCACTACGAGCAGTACTTC. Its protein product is CASSGGAHYEQYF.

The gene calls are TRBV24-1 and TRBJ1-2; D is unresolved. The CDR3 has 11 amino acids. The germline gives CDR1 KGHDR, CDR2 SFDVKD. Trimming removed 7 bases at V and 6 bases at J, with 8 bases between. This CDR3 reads CATRRKNGYTF. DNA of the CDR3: TGTGCCACCAGGAGGAAGAATGGCTACACCTTC.

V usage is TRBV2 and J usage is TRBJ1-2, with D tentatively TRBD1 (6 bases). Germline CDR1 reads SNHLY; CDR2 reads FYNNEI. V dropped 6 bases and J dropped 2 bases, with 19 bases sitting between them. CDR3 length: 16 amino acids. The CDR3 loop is CASSERPQGWNYGYTF. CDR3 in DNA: TGTGCCAGCAGCGAACGCCCACAGGGCTGGAACTATGGCTACACCTTC.

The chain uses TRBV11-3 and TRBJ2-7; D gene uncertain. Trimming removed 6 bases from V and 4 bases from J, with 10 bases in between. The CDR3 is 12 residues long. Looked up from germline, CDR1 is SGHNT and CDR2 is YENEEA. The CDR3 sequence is CASSRAQYEQYF. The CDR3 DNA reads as TGTGCCAGCAGTCGGGCCCAATACGAGCAGTACTTC.

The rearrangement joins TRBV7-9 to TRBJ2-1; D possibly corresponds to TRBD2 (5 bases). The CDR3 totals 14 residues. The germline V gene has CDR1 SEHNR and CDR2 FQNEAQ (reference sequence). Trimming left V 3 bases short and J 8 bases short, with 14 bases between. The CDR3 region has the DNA TGTGCCAGCAGCTTTGGGAGTACCGTCGATGAGCAGTTCTTC. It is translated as CASSFGSTVDEQFF.

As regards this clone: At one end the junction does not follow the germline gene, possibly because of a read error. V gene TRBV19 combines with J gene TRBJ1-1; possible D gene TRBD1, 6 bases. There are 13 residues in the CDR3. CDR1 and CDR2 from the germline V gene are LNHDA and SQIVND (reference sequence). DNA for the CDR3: TGTGCCAGTAGTACAGGGGAAGAAGAATGGGTAATCTTT. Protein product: CASSTGEEEWVIF.

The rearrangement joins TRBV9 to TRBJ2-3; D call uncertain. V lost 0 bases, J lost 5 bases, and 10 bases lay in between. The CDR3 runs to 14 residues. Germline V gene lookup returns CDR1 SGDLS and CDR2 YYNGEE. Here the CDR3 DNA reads TGTGCCAGCAGCGTAGTGGGGTGGGAAGATACGCAGTATTTT. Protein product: CASSVVGWEDTQYF.

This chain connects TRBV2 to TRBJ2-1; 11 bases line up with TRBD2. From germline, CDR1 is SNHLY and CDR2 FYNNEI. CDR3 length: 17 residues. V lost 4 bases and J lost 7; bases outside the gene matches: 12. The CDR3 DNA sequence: TGTGCCAGCAGTGGTCTAGCGGGAGGCTTAGTCCGGAATGAGCAGTTCTTC. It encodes CASSGLAGGLVRNEQFF. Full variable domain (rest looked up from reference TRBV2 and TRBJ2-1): EPEVTQTPSHQVTQMGQEVILRCVPISNHLYFYWYRQILGQKVEFLVSFYNNEISEKSEIFDDQFSVERPDGSNFTLKIRSTKLEDSAMYFCASSGLAGGLVRNEQFFGPGTRLTVL.

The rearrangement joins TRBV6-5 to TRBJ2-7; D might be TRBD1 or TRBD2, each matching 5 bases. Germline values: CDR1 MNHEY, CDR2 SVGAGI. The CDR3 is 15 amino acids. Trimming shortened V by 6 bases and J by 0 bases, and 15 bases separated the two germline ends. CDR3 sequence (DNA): TGTGCCAGCAGCCCCCCGGGACGCATCTCCTACGAGCAGTACTTC. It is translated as CASSPPGRISYEQYF.

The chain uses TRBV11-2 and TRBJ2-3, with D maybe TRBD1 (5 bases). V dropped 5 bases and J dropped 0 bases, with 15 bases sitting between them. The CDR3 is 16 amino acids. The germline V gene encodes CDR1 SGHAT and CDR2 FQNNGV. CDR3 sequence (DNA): TGTGCCAGCAGCCCCCCAGCAGGGATGAGCACAGATACGCAGTATTTT. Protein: CASSPPAGMSTDTQYF.

CDR3 in DNA: TGTGCCAGCAGTTTCGTGGGTGGAAGCTCCTACAATGAGCAGTTCTTC. Its protein is CASSFVGGSSYNEQFF. The chain is built from TRBV6-5 and TRBJ2-1; D ambiguous. Germline CDR1 MNHEY, CDR2 SVGAGI. This CDR3 is 16 amino acids long. The ends were cut back, 4 bases at V and 0 bases at J, with 13 bases in the middle.

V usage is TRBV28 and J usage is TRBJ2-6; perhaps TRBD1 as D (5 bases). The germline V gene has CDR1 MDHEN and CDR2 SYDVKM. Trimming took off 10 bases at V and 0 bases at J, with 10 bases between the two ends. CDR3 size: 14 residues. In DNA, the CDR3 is TGTGCCACAGACAGCAACTCTGGGGCCAACGTCCTGACTTTC. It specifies CATDSNSGANVLTF.

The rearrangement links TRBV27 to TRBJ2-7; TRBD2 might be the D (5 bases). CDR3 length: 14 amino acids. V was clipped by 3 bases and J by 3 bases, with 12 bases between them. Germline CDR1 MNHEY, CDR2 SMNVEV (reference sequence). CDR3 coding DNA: TGTGCCAGCAGTTTTGGAGGCAGTTACTACGAGCAGTACTTC. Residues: CASSFGGSYYEQYF.

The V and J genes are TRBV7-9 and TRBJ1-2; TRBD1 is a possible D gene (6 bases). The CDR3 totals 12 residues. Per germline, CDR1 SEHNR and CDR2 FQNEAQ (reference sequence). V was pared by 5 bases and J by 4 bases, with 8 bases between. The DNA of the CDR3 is TGTGCCAGCAGCAAGGACAGCTATGGCTACACCTTC. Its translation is CASSKDSYGYTF.